A single sample is the source of the 28 T cell receptor beta chains below, sequenced in a study of long-term antiretroviral therapy in people with HIV (dated by TCRdb to 2021 to 2024). Sequencing of the TRB variable region was done with the immunoSEQ hsTCRB v3.0 assay at survey level resolution. In TCRdb, the immuneACCESS table is reduced to in-frame sequences with V and J assigned. These tables do not hold every clone; where another copy was compared, an unresolved V gene accounts for under half, and the others remain unexplained. In this sample the table shows some 18,000 clones, roughly 73% of which occur a single time. The ten largest clones add up to around 16% of the sample. This sample comprised unsorted PBMCs, obtained roughly 2.2 years before starting antiretroviral therapy. These receptors originate from a man aged 25-45 years with HIV.

The chain links TRBV29-1 to TRBJ1-1, with D uncertain. CDR1 SQVTM and CDR2 ANQGSEA come from the germline V gene. V lost 6 bases and J 5 bases, leaving 19 bases between the germline ends. This CDR3 contains 14 residues. The CDR3, as DNA: TGCAGCGTGGCCGGGGAGGGAGGGATAACTGAAGCTTTCTTT. Translation gives CSVAGEGGITEAFF.

This chain uses TRBV5-1 with TRBJ1-4; D gene unclear. The CDR3 has 15 residues. Deletions cut 2 bases from V and 6 bases from J, with 14 bases between. Germline loops: CDR1 SGHRS, CDR2 YFSETQ. The DNA of the CDR3 is TGCGCCAGCAGCTTAGGACGCGGGGTCTATGAAAAACTGTTTTTT. This translates into CASSLGRGVYEKLFF.

The chain combines TRBV5-4 with TRBJ2-7; D gene unclear. Germline CDR1 is SGHNT and CDR2 is YYREEE (reference sequence). The V end was cut by 1 base, the J end by 3 bases, with 8 bases between. This CDR3 contains 13 residues. This CDR3 reads CASSLTADYEQYF. CDR3 nucleotide sequence: TGTGCCAGCAGCTTGACGGCCGACTACGAGCAGTACTTC. The full variable domain, its missing parts supplied by reference TRBV5-4 and TRBJ2-7, is ETGVTQSPTHLIKTRGQQVTLRCSSQSGHNTVSWYQQALGQGPQFIFQYYREEENGRGNFPPRFSGLQFPNYSSELNVNALELDDSALYLCASSLTADYEQYFGPGTRLTVT.

This clone was recorded once. The chain carries TRBV6-5 and TRBJ2-1; D might be TRBD2 (5 bases). The CDR3 extends over 15 amino acids. Trimming pared 0 bases from V and 4 bases from J, leaving 10 bases between. Germline CDR1 is MNHEY and CDR2 is SVGAGI. Here the CDR3 reads CASSYSEDSYNEQFF. The CDR3 nucleotides are TGTGCCAGCAGTTACTCGGAGGACTCGTACAATGAGCAGTTCTTC.

In its sample, this clone ranks as medium-sized. The chain uses TRBV7-8 and TRBJ2-1; D is possibly TRBD2 (6 bases). V was cut by 5 bases and J by 0 bases, with 11 bases left in between. CDR3 length equals 15 residues. Germline CDR1 reads SGHVS; CDR2 reads FQNEAQ. The CDR3 bases are TGTGCCAGCAGCCTTAGCGGTAACTCCTACAATGAGCAGTTCTTC. Protein sequence: CASSLSGNSYNEQFF.

The V call is TRBV19, the J call TRBJ1-4, with D possibly TRBD1 on 5 matching bases. The V and J ends lost 6 bases and 8 bases respectively, with 13 bases between them. Germline V lookup: CDR1 LNHDA, CDR2 SQIVND (reference sequence). This CDR3 is 13 amino acids long. The chain's CDR3 is CASRPRDLEKLFF. CDR3 in DNA: TGTGCCAGTAGGCCCAGGGATCTGGAAAAACTGTTTTTT.

This clone is a singleton in its sample. The chain carries TRBV5-1 and TRBJ2-7; 9 positions match TRBD2. Trimming cost V 6 bases and J 6 bases; bases outside gene matches: 10. Looked up from germline, CDR1 is SGHRS and CDR2 is YFSETQ. This CDR3 has 14 amino acids. CDR3 DNA sequence: TGCGCCAGCACCCCACCTAGCGGGATGGGCGAGCAGTACTTC. Its protein product is CASTPPSGMGEQYF.

The rearrangement joins TRBV7-2 to TRBJ2-3; D is possibly TRBD1 or TRBD2 (6 bases each). The germline V gene encodes CDR1 SGHTA and CDR2 FQGNSA. V gave up 4 bases and J gave up 3 bases, with 20 bases separating them. CDR3 length: 17 residues. The CDR3 region is CASSSTLRGGSTDTQYF. CDR3 nucleotide sequence: TGTGCCAGCAGCTCCACCCTGAGAGGGGGGAGTACAGATACGCAGTATTTT.

As DNA, the CDR3 is TGTGCCAGTAGTATGAACAGTAATTCACCCCTCCACTTT. This codes for CASSMNSNSPLHF. The genes are TRBV19 and TRBJ1-6; D call uncertain. Germline V lookup: CDR1 LNHDA, CDR2 SQIVND (reference sequence). The germline V and J ends were trimmed by 3 bases and 6 bases, with 6 bases remaining between them. The CDR3 has 13 amino acids.

The chain combines TRBV11-2 with TRBJ1-2, with D perhaps matching TRBD1 (6 bases). The CDR3 is 14 amino acids. Looked up from germline, CDR1 is SGHAT and CDR2 is FQNNGV. Deletions cut 0 bases from V and 8 bases from J, with 13 bases between. CDR3: CASSLDLQGRGYTF. The CDR3 nucleotides read TGTGCCAGCAGCTTAGATTTACAGGGAAGAGGCTACACCTTC.

The rearrangement uses TRBV9 and TRBJ2-7, with 14 nucleotides matching TRBD2. In germline, CDR1 is SGDLS, CDR2 YYNGEE. V lost 0 bases and J lost 0; bases outside the gene matches: 11. There are 20 residues in the CDR3. The CDR3 reads CASSVVGTSGGKMVSYEQYF. The CDR3 DNA sequence: TGTGCCAGCAGCGTAGTAGGGACTAGCGGGGGCAAAATGGTCTCCTACGAGCAGTACTTC.

CDR3 sequence: CASSKEPPLLEREANEQFF. CDR3 sequence (DNA): TGTGCCAGCAGCAAAGAACCTCCCCTACTCGAGCGGGAGGCCAATGAGCAGTTCTTC. V gene TRBV21-1 combines with J gene TRBJ2-1; the table gives TRBD2 as D, unverified against the DNA. TRBV21-1 represents a pseudogene. The CDR3 runs to 19 residues.

There are a few counts of this clone. CDR3 region: CASSKPGGHQPQHF. CDR3 nucleotides: TGTGCCAGCAGCAAACCAGGGGGCCATCAGCCCCAGCATTTT. The chain couples TRBV5-8 to TRBJ1-5; 8 positions match TRBD1. V lost 4 bases to trimming and J lost 5 bases; unmatched junction nucleotides: 5. The CDR3 length is 14 residues. Germline V gene lookup returns CDR1 SGHTS and CDR2 YDEGEE.

This clone is medium-sized. The chain has TRBV6-5 and TRBJ1-2; D is uncertain. The CDR3 sequence is 16 residues long. The V gene lost 1 base and the J gene lost 6 bases, with 18 bases spanning the gap. Germline lookup yields CDR1 MNHEY and CDR2 SVGAGI. Here the CDR3 reads CASSYYPGRFVNGYTF. The CDR3 DNA is TGTGCCAGCAGTTACTACCCAGGTCGTTTTGTGAATGGCTACACCTTC.

The chain carries TRBV4-3 and TRBJ1-1; tentatively, D is TRBD1 (6 bases). Trimming took 0 bases from V and 10 from J, leaving 12 bases between them. The germline V gene has CDR1 LGHNA and CDR2 YSLEER. The CDR3 totals 13 residues. CDR3 nucleotides: TGCGCCAGCAGCCAAGATCTGGGGGCCGGAGCTTTCTTT. This codes for CASSQDLGAGAFF.

The J gene is TRBJ1-5, the V gene TRBV10-2; possibly TRBD1 for D (5 bases). Trimming cost V 4 bases and J 3 bases, with 13 bases left between them. The CDR3 has 15 residues. Germline V gene lookup returns CDR1 WSHSY and CDR2 SAAADI. The DNA for the CDR3 is TGCGCCAGCAGTGGAAAGTCAGGGTACAATCAGCCCCAGCATTTT. Translation gives CASSGKSGYNQPQHF.

V and J are TRBV5-6 and TRBJ1-1, with D uncertain. The V and J ends lost 5 bases and 2 bases respectively, with 10 bases between them. Germline assignment: CDR1 SGHDT and CDR2 YYEEEE. This CDR3 contains 13 residues. Here the CDR3 DNA reads TGTGCCAGCAGTCACTCCACTAACACTGAAGCTTTCTTT. As protein: CASSHSTNTEAFF.

This chain connects TRBV11-3 to TRBJ2-7; maybe TRBD2 (6 bases). Germline values: CDR1 SGHNT, CDR2 YENEEA. Trimming removed 5 bases at V and 5 bases at J, with 13 bases between. CDR3 length: 13 residues. The CDR3 nucleotides read TGTGCCAGCAGCGTGACTAGTTTCAACGAGCAGTACTTC. It translates to CASSVTSFNEQYF.

The chain uses TRBV5-4 and TRBJ2-3, with D possibly being TRBD1 or TRBD2 (5 bases each). From germline, CDR1 is SGHNT and CDR2 YYREEE (reference sequence). With 4 bases removed from V and 1 base from J, the gap between germline ends came to 13 bases. CDR3 length: 15 amino acids. CDR3 DNA: TGTGCCAGCAGCCGAGAGGGACCCCGCACAGATACGCAGTATTTT. The encoded protein is CASSREGPRTDTQYF.

The rearrangement joins TRBV12-5 to TRBJ1-2, with a weak D call TRBD1 (6 bases). CDR1 and CDR2 from the germline V gene are LGHNT and FRNRAP. CDR3 length: 13 amino acids. Trimming removed 9 bases from V and 4 bases from J, with 15 bases in between. The CDR3 DNA reads as TGTGCTAGCACAGTACAGGGTACCTATGGCTACACCTTC. The encoded protein is CASTVQGTYGYTF.

The rearrangement uses TRBV30 and TRBJ2-7, with no clear D. CDR1 and CDR2 (germline): GTSNPN, SVGIG (reference sequence). Trimming removed 6 bases at V and 0 bases at J, with 9 bases between. The CDR3 contains 12 residues. The CDR3: CACWRSSYEQYF. The CDR3 DNA follows: TGTGCCTGCTGGCGGAGCTCCTACGAGCAGTACTTC.

CDR3 residues: CASSKVTAGTGPYNEQFF. In DNA form, the CDR3 reads TGTGCCAGCAGCAAAGTGACCGCCGGGACAGGACCCTACAATGAGCAGTTCTTC. The rearrangement links TRBV21-1 to TRBJ2-1; the table's TRBD1 call for D was not verified on the DNA. TRBV21-1 is designated a pseudogene. This CDR3 is 18 amino acids long.

V and J are TRBV19 and TRBJ1-2; D is possibly TRBD1 (6 bases). Germline V gene data show CDR1 as LNHDA and CDR2 as SQIVND (reference sequence). The germline V and J ends were trimmed by 5 bases and 8 bases, with 12 bases remaining between them. The CDR3 contains 12 residues. In nucleotides, the CDR3 is TGTGCCAGTAGTGAACAGGGCGGCGGCTACACCTTC. Amino acid sequence: CASSEQGGGYTF.

The genes are TRBV7-2 and TRBJ1-3; D remains unclear. The CDR3 runs to 15 residues. CDR1 SGHTA and CDR2 FQGNSA come from the germline V gene. V lost 4 bases and J lost 0, with 10 bases in between. CDR3 sequence reads: CASSYGRNSGNTIYF. The DNA of the CDR3 is TGTGCCAGCAGCTACGGACGGAACTCTGGAAACACCATATATTTT.

This chain joins TRBV5-4 and TRBJ2-7; tentative D call: TRBD2 (6 bases). Trimming stripped 1 base from V and 4 bases from J, with 15 bases between. CDR1 and CDR2 (germline): SGHNT, YYREEE (reference sequence). The CDR3 has 15 amino acids. In DNA, the CDR3 is TGTGCCAGCAGCTTGTTGTCGGGAGTTTCTTACGAGCAGTACTTC. Protein sequence: CASSLLSGVSYEQYF.

This chain links TRBV30 with TRBJ1-1, with TRBD1 identical over 9 bases. This CDR3 comprises 14 residues. Germline CDR1 reads GTSNPN; CDR2 reads SVGIG (reference sequence). The trim removed 3 bases at V and 4 bases at J, leaving 6 bases unmatched. The CDR3 region is CAWRGTGRTTEAFF. The CDR3 region has the DNA TGTGCCTGGAGAGGGACAGGGAGAACCACTGAAGCTTTCTTT.

The chain joins TRBV20-1 to TRBJ1-2, with D uncertain. Germline V gene data show CDR1 as DFQATT and CDR2 as SNEGSKA (reference sequence). V lost 5 bases and J 12 bases, leaving 16 bases between the germline ends. The CDR3 covers 11 residues. CDR3 loop: CSAPSAHWDTF. The CDR3 DNA sequence: TGCAGTGCTCCCTCCGCGCACTGGGACACCTTC.

The gene calls are TRBV11-2 and TRBJ1-4, with TRBD1 as a possible D gene (5 bases). Trimming stripped 6 bases from V and 0 bases from J, with 14 bases between. The CDR3 spans 16 residues. Germline CDR1 and CDR2: SGHAT and FQNNGV. The CDR3 region is CASSSGVLSTNEKLFF. DNA of the CDR3: TGTGCCAGCAGTTCGGGGGTACTATCAACTAATGAAAAACTGTTTTTT.